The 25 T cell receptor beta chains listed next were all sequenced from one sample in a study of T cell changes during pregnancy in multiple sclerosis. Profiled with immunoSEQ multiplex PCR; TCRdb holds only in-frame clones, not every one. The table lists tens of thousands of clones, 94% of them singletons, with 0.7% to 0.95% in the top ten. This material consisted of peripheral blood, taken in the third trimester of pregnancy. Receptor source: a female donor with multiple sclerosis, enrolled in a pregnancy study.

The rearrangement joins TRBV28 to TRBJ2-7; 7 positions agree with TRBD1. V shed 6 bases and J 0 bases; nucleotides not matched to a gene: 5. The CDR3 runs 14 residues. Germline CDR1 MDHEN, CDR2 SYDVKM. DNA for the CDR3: TGTGCCAGCAGACGGGGACAGAACTCCTACGAGCAGTACTTC. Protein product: CASRRGQNSYEQYF.

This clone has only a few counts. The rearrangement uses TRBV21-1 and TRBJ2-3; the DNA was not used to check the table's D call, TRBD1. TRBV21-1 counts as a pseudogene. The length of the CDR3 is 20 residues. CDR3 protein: CASSETGVWWRESRSDTQYF. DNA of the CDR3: TGTGCCAGCAGCGAGACAGGGGTATGGTGGCGGGAGAGTAGATCAGATACGCAGTATTTT.

CDR3: CASSLLQGGTDTQYF. The CDR3 bases are TGTGCCAGCAGCTTATTACAGGGGGGCACAGATACGCAGTATTTT. This chain joins TRBV7-9 and TRBJ2-3, with TRBD1 matching over 8 bases. J gave up 1 base and V 2 bases, and 2 bases lay outside the gene matches. Germline V CDR1 and CDR2: SEHNR, FQNEAQ (reference sequence). The length of the CDR3 is 15 residues.

In DNA, the CDR3 is TGCAGGGTAAAATCAGGGTACAATGAGCAGTTCTTC. Its translation: CRVKSGYNEQFF. The chain links TRBV29-1 to TRBJ2-1; maybe TRBD1 (5 bases). Germline V gene sequence: CDR1 SQVTM, CDR2 ANQGSEA. This CDR3 region has 12 residues.

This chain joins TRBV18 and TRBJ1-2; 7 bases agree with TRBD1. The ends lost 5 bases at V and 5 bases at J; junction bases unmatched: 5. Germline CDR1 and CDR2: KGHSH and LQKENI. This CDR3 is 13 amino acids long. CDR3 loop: CASSLGTAYGYTF. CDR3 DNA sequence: TGTGCCAGCTCATTGGGGACAGCATATGGCTACACCTTC.

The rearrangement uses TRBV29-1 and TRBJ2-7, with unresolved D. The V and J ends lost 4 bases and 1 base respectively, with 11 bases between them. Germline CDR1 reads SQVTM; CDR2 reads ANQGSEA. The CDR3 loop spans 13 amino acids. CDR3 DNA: TGCAGCGTTGCCCGGTCCCAATCCTACGAGCAGTACTTC. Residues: CSVARSQSYEQYF.

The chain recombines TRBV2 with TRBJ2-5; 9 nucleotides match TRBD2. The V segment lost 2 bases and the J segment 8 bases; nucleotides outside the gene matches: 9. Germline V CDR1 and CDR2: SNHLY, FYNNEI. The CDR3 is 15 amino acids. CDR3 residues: CASSERSGGSKTQYF. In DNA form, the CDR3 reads TGTGCCAGCAGTGAAAGGAGCGGGGGGTCCAAAACCCAGTACTTC. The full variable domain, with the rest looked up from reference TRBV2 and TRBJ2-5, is EPEVTQTPSHQVTQMGQEVILRCVPISNHLYFYWYRQILGQKVEFLVSFYNNEISEKSEIFDDQFSVERPDGSNFTLKIRSTKLEDSAMYFCASSERSGGSKTQYFGPGTRLLVL.

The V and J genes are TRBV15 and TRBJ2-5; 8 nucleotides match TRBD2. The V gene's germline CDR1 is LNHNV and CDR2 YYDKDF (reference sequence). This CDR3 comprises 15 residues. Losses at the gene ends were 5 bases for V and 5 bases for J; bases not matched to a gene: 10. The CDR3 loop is CATSPREALLETQYF. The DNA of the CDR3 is TGTGCCACCAGCCCGCGGGAGGCTCTTTTGGAGACCCAGTACTTC. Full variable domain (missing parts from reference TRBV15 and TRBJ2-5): DAMVIQNPRYQVTQFGKPVTLSCSQTLNHNVMYWYQQKSSQAPKLLFHYYDKDFNNEADTPDNFQSRRPNTSFCFLDIRSPGLGDTAMYLCATSPREALLETQYFGPGTRLLVL.

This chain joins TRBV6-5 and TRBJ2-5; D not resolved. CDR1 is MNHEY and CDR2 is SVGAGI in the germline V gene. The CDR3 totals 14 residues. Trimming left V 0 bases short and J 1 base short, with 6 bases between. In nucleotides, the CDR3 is TGTGCCAGCAGTTACTCGAACATCCAAGAGACCCAGTACTTC. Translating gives CASSYSNIQETQYF.

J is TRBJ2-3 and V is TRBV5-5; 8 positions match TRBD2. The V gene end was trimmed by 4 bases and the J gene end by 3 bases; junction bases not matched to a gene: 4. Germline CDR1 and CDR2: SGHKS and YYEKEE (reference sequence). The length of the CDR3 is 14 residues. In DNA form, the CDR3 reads TGTGCCAGCAGCCCCGGGACTAGGACAGATACGCAGTATTTT. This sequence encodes CASSPGTRTDTQYF.

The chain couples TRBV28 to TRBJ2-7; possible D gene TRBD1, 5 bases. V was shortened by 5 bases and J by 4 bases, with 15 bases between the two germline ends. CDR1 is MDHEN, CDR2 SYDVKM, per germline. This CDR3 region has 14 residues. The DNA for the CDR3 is TGTGCCAGCAGTCCAAGGCAGGGAAATTACGAGCAGTACTTC. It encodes CASSPRQGNYEQYF. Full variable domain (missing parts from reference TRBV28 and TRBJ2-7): DVKVTQSSRYLVKRTGEKVFLECVQDMDHENMFWYRQDPGLGLRLIYFSYDVKMKEKGDIPEGYSVSREKKERFSLILESASTNQTSMYLCASSPRQGNYEQYFGPGTRLTVT.

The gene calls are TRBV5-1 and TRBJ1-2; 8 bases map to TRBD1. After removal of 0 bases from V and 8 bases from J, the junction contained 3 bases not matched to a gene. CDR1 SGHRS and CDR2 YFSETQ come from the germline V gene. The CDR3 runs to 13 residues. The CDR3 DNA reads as TGCGCCAGCAGCTTGGGACAGGGGAGCGGCTACACCTTC. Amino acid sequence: CASSLGQGSGYTF.

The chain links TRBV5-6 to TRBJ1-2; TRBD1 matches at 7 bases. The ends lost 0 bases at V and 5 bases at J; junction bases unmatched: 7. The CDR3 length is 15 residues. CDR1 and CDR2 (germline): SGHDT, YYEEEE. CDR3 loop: CASSLVVDREYGYTF. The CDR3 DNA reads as TGTGCCAGCAGCTTGGTTGTAGACAGGGAATATGGCTACACCTTC.

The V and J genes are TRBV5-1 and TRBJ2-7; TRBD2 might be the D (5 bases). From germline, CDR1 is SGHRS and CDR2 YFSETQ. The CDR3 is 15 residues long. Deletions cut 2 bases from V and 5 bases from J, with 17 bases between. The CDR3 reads CASSFGARDGDEQYF. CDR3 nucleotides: TGCGCCAGCAGCTTCGGTGCTAGAGACGGGGACGAGCAGTACTTC.

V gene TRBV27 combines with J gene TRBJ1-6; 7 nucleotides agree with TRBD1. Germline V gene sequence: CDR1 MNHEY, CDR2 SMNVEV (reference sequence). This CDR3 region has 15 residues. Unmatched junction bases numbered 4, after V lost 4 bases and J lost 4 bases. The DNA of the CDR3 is TGTGCCAGCAGTTCTACGGACAGGTATAATTCACCCCTCCACTTT. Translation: CASSSTDRYNSPLHF.

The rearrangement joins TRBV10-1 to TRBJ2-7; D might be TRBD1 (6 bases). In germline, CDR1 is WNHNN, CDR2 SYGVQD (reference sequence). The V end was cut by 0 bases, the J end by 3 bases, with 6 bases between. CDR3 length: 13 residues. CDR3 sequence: CASSESGGYEQYF. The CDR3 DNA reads TGCGCCAGCAGTGAGTCAGGGGGCTACGAGCAGTACTTC.

Here the CDR3 reads CAWTLRGRGRRLFF. The CDR3 DNA is TGTGCCTGGACCCTTCGAGGTAGGGGGCGAAGGCTCTTCTTC. The V call is TRBV30, the J call TRBJ2-1; 7 nucleotides match TRBD1. The germline gives CDR1 GTSNPN, CDR2 SVGIG (reference sequence). Trimming took 4 bases from V and 16 from J; bases not matched to a gene: 19. This CDR3 contains 14 residues.

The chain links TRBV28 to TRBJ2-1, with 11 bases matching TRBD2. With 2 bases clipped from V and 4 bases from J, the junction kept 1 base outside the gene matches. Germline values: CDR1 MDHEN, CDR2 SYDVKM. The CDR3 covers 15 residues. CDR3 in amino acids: CASSLGTSGYNEQFF. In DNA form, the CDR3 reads TGTGCCAGCAGTTTAGGGACTAGCGGATACAATGAGCAGTTCTTC.

The CDR3: CASSHGTSGNEQFF. DNA of the CDR3: TGTGCCAGCAGCCATGGGACTAGCGGCAATGAGCAGTTCTTC. The V and J genes are TRBV7-3 and TRBJ2-1; 11 bases are shared with TRBD2. V trimming: 5 bases; J trimming: 6 bases; junction bases outside the gene matches: 3. The CDR3 has 14 amino acids. Germline CDR1 is SGHTA and CDR2 is FQGTGA.

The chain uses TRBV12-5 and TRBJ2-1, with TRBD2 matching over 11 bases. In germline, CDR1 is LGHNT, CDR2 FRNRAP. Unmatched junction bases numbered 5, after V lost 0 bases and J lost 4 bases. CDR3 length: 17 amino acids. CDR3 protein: CASGLVSGRAVYNEQFF. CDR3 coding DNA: TGTGCTAGTGGTTTGGTTAGCGGGAGGGCCGTGTACAATGAGCAGTTCTTC.

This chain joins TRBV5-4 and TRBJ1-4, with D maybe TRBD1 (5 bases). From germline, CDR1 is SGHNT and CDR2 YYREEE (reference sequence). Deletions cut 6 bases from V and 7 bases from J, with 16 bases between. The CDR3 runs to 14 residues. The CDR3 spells CASKWWGESEKLFF. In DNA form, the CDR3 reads TGTGCCAGCAAGTGGTGGGGGGAATCTGAAAAACTGTTTTTT.

The CDR3: CSGEGVEQFF. The DNA for the CDR3 is TGCAGCGGGGAGGGAGTGGAGCAGTTCTTC. The rearrangement links TRBV29-1 to TRBJ2-1, with 7 bases identical to TRBD2. Trimming at V came to 7 bases and at J to 10 bases, leaving 4 bases not matched to a gene. CDR3 length: 10 residues. Germline V gene sequence: CDR1 SQVTM, CDR2 ANQGSEA.

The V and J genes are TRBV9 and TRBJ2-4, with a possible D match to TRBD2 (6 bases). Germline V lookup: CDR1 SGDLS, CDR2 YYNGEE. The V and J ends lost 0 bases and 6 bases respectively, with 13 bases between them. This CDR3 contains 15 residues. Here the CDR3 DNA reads TGTGCCAGCAGCGTAGGACCAGAGGGAGGAAACATTCAGTACTTC. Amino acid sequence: CASSVGPEGGNIQYF.

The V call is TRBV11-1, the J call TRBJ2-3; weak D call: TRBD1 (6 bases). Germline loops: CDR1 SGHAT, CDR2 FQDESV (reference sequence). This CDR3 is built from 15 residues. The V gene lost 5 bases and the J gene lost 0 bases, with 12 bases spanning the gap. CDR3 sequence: CASSLGGQSTDTQYF. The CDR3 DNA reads TGTGCCAGCAGCCTAGGAGGACAGAGCACAGATACGCAGTATTTT.

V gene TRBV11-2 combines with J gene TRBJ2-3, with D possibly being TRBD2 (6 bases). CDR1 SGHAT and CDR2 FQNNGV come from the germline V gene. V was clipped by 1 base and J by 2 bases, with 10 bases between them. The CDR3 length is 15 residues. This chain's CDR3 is CASSLVGLYTDTQYF. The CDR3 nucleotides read TGTGCCAGCAGCTTAGTGGGACTTTACACAGATACGCAGTATTTT.